This paragraph covers one TCR beta chain sequence. The data belong to a study of blood T cell repertoires in COVID-19. The CDR3 extends over 13 amino acids. CDR1 is GTSNPN and CDR2 is SVGIG in the germline V gene (reference sequence). The V end was cut by 2 bases, the J end by 3 bases, with 10 bases between. Libraries were prepared by immunoSEQ multiplex PCR; TCRdb keeps only in-frame clonotypes and omits some of them. The data show about 150,000 clones, roughly 80% seen once. The V and J genes are TRBV30 and TRBJ1-2, with D tentatively TRBD1 (6 bases). The clonotype comes from a man aged 50 to 59 with acute or convalescent COVID-19. The specimen was peripheral blood. The CDR3 nucleotides are TGTGCCTGGAGTAGGGGGAGGGACTATGGCTACACCTTC. The encoded protein is CAWSRGRDYGYTF.